This entry lists 21 T cell receptor beta chains sequenced from one sample in a study of neoadjuvant nivolumab and ipilimumab in lung cancer. Profiling relied on immunoSEQ multiplex PCR, and the TCRdb table lists in-frame clones only, not all of them. This table holds some 8,100 clones, about four fifths found once. Sequences were derived from adjacent normal lung tissue, sampled after neoadjuvant nivolumab, alone or with ipilimumab, at or shortly before surgery. These TCRs come from an adult with non-small cell lung cancer.

This chain uses TRBV6-1 with TRBJ1-5; unclear D gene. V lost 2 bases and J lost 2, with 13 bases in between. CDR1 is MNHNS, CDR2 SASEGT, per germline. This CDR3 comprises 16 residues. The CDR3 DNA is TGTGCCAGCAGTGAACTGCGGCAGGTGGGCAATCAGCCCCAGCATTTT. This sequence encodes CASSELRQVGNQPQHF.

This chain joins TRBV10-3 and TRBJ1-3; D is possibly TRBD1 (5 bases). The CDR3 has 15 amino acids. In germline, CDR1 is ENHRY, CDR2 SYGVKD. V was cut by 6 bases and J by 0 bases, with 12 bases left in between. DNA for the CDR3: TGTGCCATCAGGACGGAGGGGAGCTCTGGAAACACCATATATTTT. Translated: CAIRTEGSSGNTIYF.

This chain connects TRBV9 to TRBJ1-1; D remains ambiguous. Looked up from germline, CDR1 is SGDLS and CDR2 is YYNGEE. The CDR3 consists of 13 residues. Trimming removed 2 bases from V and 0 bases from J, with 5 bases in between. CDR3 amino acids: CASSVSVNTEAFF. In DNA, the CDR3 is TGTGCCAGCAGCGTGTCTGTGAACACTGAAGCTTTCTTT.

The chain couples TRBV7-2 to TRBJ1-6, with TRBD1 identical over 7 bases. CDR3 length: 14 residues. CDR1 is SGHTA and CDR2 is FQGNSA in the germline V gene. The V and J ends lost 4 bases and 7 bases, in that order; junction bases with no gene match: 4. The CDR3 bases are TGTGCCAGCAGCTACGGACAGGAAAATTCACCCCTCCACTTT. Translating gives CASSYGQENSPLHF.

This chain joins TRBV5-1 and TRBJ2-2; either TRBD1 or TRBD2 may supply D (5 bases each). The CDR3 is 17 residues long. From germline, CDR1 is SGHRS and CDR2 YFSETQ. V lost 5 bases and J lost 0, with 17 bases in between. CDR3 amino acids: CASRPSPGGTNTGELFF. Here the CDR3 DNA reads TGCGCCAGCAGGCCCTCCCCTGGGGGAACGAACACCGGGGAGCTGTTTTTT.

The rearrangement joins TRBV6-5 to TRBJ1-2, with D possibly TRBD1 on 5 matching bases. In germline, CDR1 is MNHEY, CDR2 SVGAGI. Trimming pared 4 bases from V and 5 bases from J, leaving 11 bases between. There are 13 residues in the CDR3. CDR3 residues: CASSWKGAYGYTF. The CDR3 DNA sequence: TGTGCCAGCAGTTGGAAAGGGGCGTATGGCTACACCTTC.

J is TRBJ1-2 and V is TRBV7-8; 7 positions agree with TRBD1. Trimming took 4 bases from V and 2 from J; bases not matched to a gene: 4. CDR1 is SGHVS, CDR2 FQNEAQ, per germline. The CDR3 covers 14 residues. CDR3 protein: CASSWGTENYGYTF. DNA of the CDR3: TGTGCCAGCAGCTGGGGGACAGAAAACTATGGCTACACCTTC.

The chain joins TRBV5-1 to TRBJ2-5; TRBD2 matches 8 bases. Looked up from germline, CDR1 is SGHRS and CDR2 is YFSETQ. The CDR3 has 15 residues. The V segment lost 5 bases and the J segment 4 bases; nucleotides outside the gene matches: 10. Here the CDR3 DNA reads TGCGCCAGCAGTCTCCAGCGGGGGCCGGGAGAGACCCAGTACTTC. Translating gives CASSLQRGPGETQYF.

The chain carries TRBV6-5 and TRBJ1-1, with a weak D call TRBD1 (5 bases). Germline assignment: CDR1 MNHEY and CDR2 SVGAGI. This CDR3 contains 16 residues. Trimming cost V 2 bases and J 5 bases, with 18 bases left between them. The CDR3 DNA reads TGTGCCAGCAGTTACGGGCAGGGTAGGGTAGGGACTGAAGCTTTCTTT. Protein product: CASSYGQGRVGTEAFF.

The genes are TRBV6-5 and TRBJ1-1; TRBD1 matches at 7 bases. The ends lost 5 bases at V and 4 bases at J; junction bases unmatched: 10. The CDR3 spans 15 residues. The V gene's germline CDR1 is MNHEY and CDR2 SVGAGI. The CDR3 region has the DNA TGTGCCAGCAGTCCCCTGACAGGGCCGGGCACTGAAGCTTTCTTT. Translation gives CASSPLTGPGTEAFF.

This chain links TRBV7-2 with TRBJ1-1; 7 nucleotides line up with TRBD1. The CDR3 contains 14 residues. In germline, CDR1 is SGHTA, CDR2 FQGNSA. After removal of 8 bases from V and 3 bases from J, the junction contained 9 bases not matched to a gene. CDR3 coding DNA: TGTGCCAGCGACAGGGCCGGGGCACACACTGAAGCTTTCTTT. It encodes CASDRAGAHTEAFF.

The rearrangement uses TRBV27 and TRBJ1-4; no reliable D call. This CDR3 has 14 amino acids. The V gene's germline CDR1 is MNHEY and CDR2 SMNVEV (reference sequence). V was trimmed by 6 bases and J by 7 bases, leaving 15 bases between them. This CDR3 is CASRVQGSGEKLFF. The CDR3 DNA reads as TGTGCCAGCAGAGTTCAAGGGTCGGGTGAAAAACTGTTTTTT.

V and J are TRBV18 and TRBJ2-7; D is uncertain. V lost 6 bases, J lost 0 bases, and 12 bases lay in between. The V gene's germline CDR1 is KGHSH and CDR2 LQKENI. The CDR3 runs 14 residues. The CDR3 loop reads CASSLESFSYEQYF. DNA of the CDR3: TGTGCCAGCTCCCTAGAGTCGTTCTCCTACGAGCAGTACTTC.

Only a few counts were recorded for this clone. The rearrangement links TRBV4-3 to TRBJ1-2; no clear D gene. Trimming left V 0 bases short and J 1 base short, with 6 bases between. Germline V gene data show CDR1 as LGHNA and CDR2 as YSLEER. This CDR3 comprises 14 residues. This chain's CDR3 is CASSQDRGNYGYTF. CDR3 coding DNA: TGCGCCAGCAGCCAAGACCGGGGTAACTATGGCTACACCTTC.

The chain couples TRBV30 to TRBJ1-2, with D hard to call. CDR3 length equals 14 residues. CDR1 is GTSNPN, CDR2 SVGIG, per germline (reference sequence). With 2 bases removed from V and 6 bases from J, the gap between germline ends came to 16 bases. The CDR3 DNA reads as TGTGCCTGGAGTAGGTGGGGAAGGATGGATGGCTACACCTTC. Protein: CAWSRWGRMDGYTF.

This clone has just a few counts. The genes are TRBV6-6 and TRBJ2-1; D is undetermined. V was cut by 10 bases and J by 7 bases, with 14 bases left in between. The CDR3 has 12 amino acids. Germline lookup yields CDR1 MNHNY and CDR2 SVGAGI (reference sequence). The CDR3 DNA reads as TGTGCCACCCGAGACCCTGGAAATGAGCAGTTCTTC. This codes for CATRDPGNEQFF.

The CDR3 nucleotides read TGTGCCAGCAGCTCCCTACTAAACACCGGGGAGCTGTTTTTT. Translated, it gives CASSSLLNTGELFF. The chain joins TRBV5-8 to TRBJ2-2; the D is unclear. The CDR3 spans 14 residues. V was shortened by 3 bases and J by 2 bases, with 8 bases between the two germline ends. The germline gives CDR1 SGHTS, CDR2 YDEGEE.

The chain recombines TRBV5-5 with TRBJ2-1, with 10 bases that match TRBD2. The CDR3 covers 19 residues. J lost 9 bases, V lost 1 base, and 19 bases had no gene match. Germline CDR1 and CDR2: SGHKS and YYEKEE (reference sequence). Here the CDR3 DNA reads TGTGCCAGCAGCTTGATGAGGCCTAGAGGAAGCGGGGGGGCCAGTGAGCAGTTCTTC. Encoded protein: CASSLMRPRGSGGASEQFF. Based on the CDR3 plus reference TRBV5-5 and TRBJ2-1, the full variable domain is DAGVTQSPTHLIKTRGQQVTLRCSPISGHKSVSWYQQVLGQGPQFIFQYYEKEERGRGNFPDRFSARQFPNYSSELNVNALLLGDSALYLCASSLMRPRGSGGASEQFFGPGTRLTVL.

As DNA, the CDR3 is TGCGCCAGCAGTGGTGTGGGACAAGCGGGGGAGACCCAGTACTTC. Translating gives CASSGVGQAGETQYF. The rearrangement joins TRBV10-2 to TRBJ2-5; D may be TRBD2 (7 bases). The CDR3 covers 15 residues. Trimming pared 4 bases from V and 5 bases from J, leaving 17 bases between. Germline CDR1 WSHSY, CDR2 SAAADI.

This clone was recorded a few times. The J gene is TRBJ1-6, the V gene TRBV6-1; D is unresolved. The CDR3 totals 12 residues. The V gene lost 3 bases and the J gene lost 9 bases, with 6 bases spanning the gap. The germline CDR1 and CDR2 sequences are MNHNS and SASEGT. The CDR3 DNA is TGTGCCAGCAGTGAGAGGGTTTCACCCCTCCACTTT. It codes for CASSERVSPLHF.

The V gene is TRBV5-8, the J gene TRBJ1-5; 7 positions match TRBD1. Looked up from germline, CDR1 is SGHTS and CDR2 is YDEGEE. With V trimmed by 4 bases and J by 3 bases, 10 bases remained unmatched. The CDR3 is 16 amino acids. As DNA, the CDR3 is TGTGCCAGCAGCAGTGGTGGGACAGCTAACAATCAGCCCCAGCATTTT. Protein sequence: CASSSGGTANNQPQHF. The full variable domain, completed using reference TRBV5-8 and TRBJ1-5, is EAGVTQSPTHLIKTRGQQATLRCSPISGHTSVYWYQQALGLGLQFLLWYDEGEERNRGNFPPRFSGRQFPNYSSELNVNALELEDSALYLCASSSGGTANNQPQHFGDGTRLSIL.